A selection of T cell receptor beta chains follows, all from one sample in a study of early T cells in non-severe SARS-CoV-2 infection. Each CDR3 protein is one row after TCRdb ran MiXCR on the 5' RACE reads. The sample gives about 120,000 distinct CDR3 sequences, around 12% of which show up once; about 4% is in the top ten. The sequences come from whole blood, collected at baseline. The receptors were sampled from an adult who was a healthcare worker with PCR-confirmed SARS-CoV-2 infection or an uninfected control (not recorded which). The CDR3 runs from the conserved cysteine through the conserved F or W. D genes are given only for firm matches. Rows may omit the clone size; those that give it use once, few, many or a size class.

abundance	j_gene	v_gene	d_gene	CDR3nt	CDR3aa
many	TRBJ2-5	TRBV20-1	TRBD1	TGCAGTGCAGACGGACAGGGGGCGACAATCACCACCCAAGAGACCCAGTACTTC	CSADGQGATITTQETQYF
few	TRBJ2-1	TRBV10-1	TRBD2	TGCGCCAGCAGTGAGTATAGCGGGAGAGGCAATGAGCAGTTCTTC	CASSEYSGRGNEQFF
few	TRBJ2-1	TRBV2	TRBD2	TGTGCCAGCAGACTAGCGGGGAACAATGAGCAGTTCTTC	CASRLAGNNEQFF
NA	TRBJ2-3	TRBV20-1	TRBD2	TGCAGTGCTAGCCTAGCGGGAAGCACAGATACGCAGTATTTT	CSASLAGSTDTQYF
NA	TRBJ1-3	TRBV2	NA	TGTGCCAGCAGTTACCATTTGAGCTCTGGAAACACCATATATTTT	CASSYHLSSGNTIYF
NA	TRBJ2-7	TRBV6-5	NA	TGTGCCAGCAGTTACGGTTCGAGGATTCGGAACGACGAGCAGTACTTC	CASSYGSRIRNDEQYF
many	TRBJ2-7	TRBV7-9	NA	TGTGCCAGCAGCTCAGGTTTGGCTAGTAAGGGCTACGAGCAGTACTTC	CASSSGLASKGYEQYF
many	TRBJ2-7	TRBV11-2	TRBD1	TGTGCCAGCAGCTTAGTCACAGGGGCCACCTACGAGCAGTACTTC	CASSLVTGATYEQYF
NA	TRBJ1-6	TRBV2	TRBD1	TGTGCCAGCAGTGAACAGGGGGAGGGGAACTCACCCCTCCACTTT	CASSEQGEGNSPLHF
NA	TRBJ1-4	TRBV11-2	NA	TGTGCCAGCAGCTTACTAAGTCGTGAAAAACTGTTTTTT	CASSLLSREKLFF
few	TRBJ2-3	TRBV20-1	NA	TGCAGTGCTCTGACAGGTCGCTACACAGATACGCAGTATTTT	CSALTGRYTDTQYF
NA	TRBJ2-1	TRBV4-2	TRBD1	TGTGCCAGCAGCCACGGGACAGTTACCTACAATGAGCAGTTCTTC	CASSHGTVTYNEQFF
NA	TRBJ2-3	TRBV20-1	TRBD2	TGCAGTGCTTCCCGGACTAGCGGGGGAGCCACAGATACGCAGTATTTT	CSASRTSGGATDTQYF
many	TRBJ2-7	TRBV5-5	NA	TGTGCCAGCAGCTTGATCGGGAGGACAGTACCCTACGAGCAGTACTTC	CASSLIGRTVPYEQYF
NA	TRBJ2-5	TRBV29-1	TRBD2	TGCAGCGTGGATTTCAGCGGGACCGGGGAGACCCAGTACTTC	CSVDFSGTGETQYF
NA	TRBJ1-1	TRBV2	NA	TGTGCCAGCATAGGGTACAGTGAAGCTTTCTTT	CASIGYSEAFF